One sample yielded the 13 T cell receptor beta chains listed below, sequenced in a study of T cells in Graves' hyperthyroidism and ophthalmopathy. RNA transcripts served as the template for amplifying TCR beta CDR3 regions. The TCR CDR3 was amplified in a first-round RT-PCR using the HTBI primer set. MiXCR, run by TCRdb on the multiplex PCR reads, gives a single entry per CDR3 protein. Here the sample spans 450,000 to 700,000 distinct CDR3 sequences, around 42% being singletons. The sample comprised peripheral blood or thyroid tissue (not recorded which). The receptors originated from a woman younger than 30 with Graves' hyperthyroidism.

Note on this clonotype: The junction shows a germline mismatch at one end, possibly a read error. The rearrangement links TRBV5-5 to TRBJ1-2; 8 bases are a match to TRBD1. This CDR3 has 13 amino acids. Germline-derived CDR1 and CDR2 are SGHKS and YYEKEE (reference sequence). CDR3 region: CACNPGQDYDYTF. CDR3 DNA sequence: TGTGCCTGCAATCCGGGACAGGACTATGACTACACCTTC.

This clonotype came up many times. The chain recombines TRBV6-2 or TRBV6-3 with TRBJ1-5; D is ambiguous. Trimming left V 8 bases short and J 0 bases short, with 17 bases between. The germline V gene has CDR1 MNHEY and CDR2 SVGEGT. This CDR3 has 16 residues. CDR3 residues: CASESGGRSSNQPQHF. As DNA, the CDR3 is TGTGCCAGCGAATCAGGCGGTAGGAGTAGCAATCAGCCCCAGCATTTT.

About this clonotype itself: A read error may explain this, as a much larger clone is one base away. This chain uses TRBV4-2 with TRBJ2-7; D perhaps matches TRBD1 (6 bases). There are 15 residues in the CDR3. Germline values: CDR1 LGHNA, CDR2 YNFKEQ. The CDR3 DNA reads TGTGCCGGCAGCCTGGACAGTTGGAGCCGCTACGAGCAGTACTTC. Amino acid sequence: CAGSLDSWSRYEQYF.

This clonotype was seen ten or more times. The CDR3 loop is CATRPGGPAEKLFF. The CDR3 DNA sequence: TGCGCCACCAGACCCGGGGGCCCGGCGGAAAAACTGTTTTTT. The rearrangement uses TRBV5-1 and TRBJ1-4; D is perhaps TRBD1 (6 bases). This CDR3 has 14 residues. Germline-derived CDR1 and CDR2 are SGHRS and YFSETQ. Trimming took off 9 bases at V and 8 bases at J, with 20 bases between the two ends.

As for this clonotype: A junction boundary mismatches the germline segment, possibly from a read error. The chain is built from TRBV2 and TRBJ2-7, with a tentative D call TRBD2 (6 bases). This CDR3 region has 13 residues. CDR1 SNHLY and CDR2 FYNNEI come from the germline V gene. CDR3 bases: TGTGCCAGCAGTGGAGGACTATCCTACGAGCAGTGCTTC. Protein product: CASSGGLSYEQCF.

This clonotype has a handful of counts. Germline is not matched at one junction end, which may reflect a read error. V gene TRBV10-3 combines with J gene TRBJ2-3; 11 bases are a match to TRBD2. The length of the CDR3 is 16 residues. Germline V lookup: CDR1 ENHRY, CDR2 SYGVKD. The CDR3: CASSLGGLAGGDTQYF. The CDR3 DNA follows: TGTGCCAGCAGTCTGGGGGGGCTAGCGGGAGGAGATACGCAGTATTTT.

The rearrangement links TRBV7-3 to TRBJ2-1, with TRBD2 matching over 12 bases. CDR3 length: 15 amino acids. The ends lost 5 bases at V and 7 bases at J; junction bases unmatched: 6. Germline-derived CDR1 and CDR2 are SGHTA and FQGTGA. CDR3 residues: CASSLGLAGSNEQFF. CDR3 DNA: TGTGCCAGCAGCCTCGGACTAGCGGGATCGAATGAGCAGTTCTTC.

As for this clonotype: A read error may be the cause here, since a much bigger clone is one base away. CDR3 in amino acids: CTSKGPGNTIYF. Written as DNA, the CDR3 is TGTACCAGCAAGGGGCCTGGAAACACCATATATTTT. This chain connects TRBV6-1 to TRBJ1-3; weak D call: TRBD1 (5 bases). Germline V gene data show CDR1 as MNHNS and CDR2 as SASEGT. The CDR3 is 12 amino acids.

This chain connects TRBV24-1 to TRBJ2-1; D remains ambiguous. The V end lost 5 bases, the J end lost 10 bases, and 17 bases lay between the germline ends. Germline assignment: CDR1 KGHDR and CDR2 SFDVKD. The CDR3 sequence is 14 residues long. The CDR3, as DNA: TGTGCCACCAGTGCCCCCCTCCCCTCTCAGGAGCAGTTCTTC. Encoded protein: CATSAPLPSQEQFF.

The chain joins TRBV18 to TRBJ2-7, with 9 bases fitting TRBD2. The CDR3 contains 16 residues. V was pared by 6 bases and J by 6 bases, with 15 bases of the junction left unmatched. The germline gives CDR1 KGHSH, CDR2 LQKENI. For the CDR3, the DNA is TGTGCCAGCTCTCCCTCGAGGGCGGGAGGGCCAGGCGAGCAGTACTTC. Encoded protein: CASSPSRAGGPGEQYF.

This clonotype was picked up a small number of times. This rearrangement joins TRBV7-9 to TRBJ2-3, with D possibly being TRBD2 (6 bases). Trimming left V 5 bases short and J 3 bases short, with 15 bases between. The CDR3 has 15 amino acids. The germline V gene encodes CDR1 SEHNR and CDR2 FQNEAQ (reference sequence). The CDR3 reads CASSQRDLTTDTQYF. The DNA for the CDR3 is TGTGCCAGCAGCCAACGGGACTTAACGACAGATACGCAGTATTTT. The variable domain in full, completed from reference TRBV7-9 and TRBJ2-3, reads DTGVSQNPRHKITKRGQNVTFRCDPISEHNRLYWYRQTLGQGPEFLTYFQNEAQLEKSRLLSDRFSAERPKGSFSTLEIQRTEQGDSAMYLCASSQRDLTTDTQYFGPGTRLTVL.

This sequence joins TRBV7-2 and TRBJ1-6, with D uncertain. CDR1 and CDR2 from the germline V gene are SGHTA and FQGNSA. This CDR3 comprises 15 residues. Trimming removed 5 bases from V and 9 bases from J, with 17 bases in between. CDR3 in amino acids: CASSPRTDWASPLHF. CDR3 nucleotide sequence: TGTGCCAGCAGCCCCCGGACCGATTGGGCTTCACCCCTCCACTTT.

This clonotype has a single count. The chain is built from TRBV7-9 and TRBJ2-2, with D tentatively TRBD1 (7 bases). Germline CDR1 reads SEHNR; CDR2 reads FQNEAQ (reference sequence). Trimming took off 5 bases at V and 6 bases at J, with 19 bases between the two ends. The CDR3 is 16 amino acids. The CDR3 DNA reads TGTGCCAGCAGCCAAGTGGGCAGGGGGGATCCCGGGGAGCTGTTTTTT. Translation: CASSQVGRGDPGELFF.